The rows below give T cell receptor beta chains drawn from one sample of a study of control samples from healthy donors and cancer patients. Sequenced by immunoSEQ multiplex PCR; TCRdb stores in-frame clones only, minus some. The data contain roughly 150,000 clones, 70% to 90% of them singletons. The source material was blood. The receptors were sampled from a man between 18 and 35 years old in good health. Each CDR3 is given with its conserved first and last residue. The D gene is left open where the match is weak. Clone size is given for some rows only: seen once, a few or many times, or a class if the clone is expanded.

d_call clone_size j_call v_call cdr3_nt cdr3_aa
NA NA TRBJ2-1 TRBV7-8 TGTGCCAGTTTCAAGGGCGGGTCGTATGAGCAGTTCTTC CASFKGGSYEQFF
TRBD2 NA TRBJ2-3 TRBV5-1 TGCGCCAGCAGCTTCCAGCGGGGGGAAGATACGCAGTATTTT CASSFQRGEDTQYF
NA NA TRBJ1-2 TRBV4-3 TGCGCCAGCAGCCAAGGACTGACTAACTATGGCTACACCTTC CASSQGLTNYGYTF
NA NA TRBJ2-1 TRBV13 TGTGCCAGCAGCTTTGATAAGGGGCGCAGGAATGAGCAGTTCTTC CASSFDKGRRNEQFF
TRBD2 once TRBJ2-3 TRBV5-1 TGCGCCAGCAGCCTTAGCGGGGGTTGGGGCACAGATACGCAGTATTTT CASSLSGGWGTDTQYF
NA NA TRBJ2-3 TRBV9 TGTGCCAGCAGCGTGTACGTGGGGGCAGATACGCAGTATTTT CASSVYVGADTQYF
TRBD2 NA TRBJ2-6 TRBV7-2 TGTGCCAGCAGCCGGGGGGGGGCCCAAGGAAGGGCCAACGTCCTGACTTTC CASSRGGAQGRANVLTF
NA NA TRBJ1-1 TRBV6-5 TGTGCCAGCAGTCCCTTGGGAGCGAGAGAAGCTTTCTTT CASSPLGAREAFF
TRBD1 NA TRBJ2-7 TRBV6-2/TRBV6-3 TGTGCCAGCAGTTCAATGGACAGGGGGCAGGCCGACCCGTACTTC CASSSMDRGQADPYF
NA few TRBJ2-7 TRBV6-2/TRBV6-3 TGTGCCAGCAGTTACCCGGGGCGCAACCCGAAACCTTACGAGCAGTACTTC CASSYPGRNPKPYEQYF
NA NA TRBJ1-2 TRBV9 TGTGCCAGCAGCGTACGGTCCACGTCAAACTATGGCTACACCTTC CASSVRSTSNYGYTF
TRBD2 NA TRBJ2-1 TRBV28 TGTGCCAGCAGTCCGAGACTAGCGGGGGGCTATGAGCAGTTCTTC CASSPRLAGGYEQFF
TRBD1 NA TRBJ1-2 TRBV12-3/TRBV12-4 TGTGCCAGCAGTATCAGGGGGGGCTATGGCTACACCTTC CASSIRGGYGYTF
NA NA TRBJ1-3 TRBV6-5 TGTGCCAGCAGTTCGAAAGGGTCTGGAAACACCATATATTTT CASSSKGSGNTIYF
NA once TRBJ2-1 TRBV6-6 TGTGCCAGCAGTTTGGACAGAACGGATGAGCAGTTCTTC CASSLDRTDEQFF
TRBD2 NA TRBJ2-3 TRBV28 TGTGCCAGCAACCCCCTAGCGGGGGGAAGCACAGATACGCAGTATTTT CASNPLAGGSTDTQYF
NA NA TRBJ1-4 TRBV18 TGTGCCAGCTCACCACCGGGAACTAATGAAAAACTGTTTTTT CASSPPGTNEKLFF
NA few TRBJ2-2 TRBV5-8 TGTGCCAGCAGCTTCGTAACAGGGTCCGAGGCGAACACCGGGGAGCTGTTTTTT CASSFVTGSEANTGELFF